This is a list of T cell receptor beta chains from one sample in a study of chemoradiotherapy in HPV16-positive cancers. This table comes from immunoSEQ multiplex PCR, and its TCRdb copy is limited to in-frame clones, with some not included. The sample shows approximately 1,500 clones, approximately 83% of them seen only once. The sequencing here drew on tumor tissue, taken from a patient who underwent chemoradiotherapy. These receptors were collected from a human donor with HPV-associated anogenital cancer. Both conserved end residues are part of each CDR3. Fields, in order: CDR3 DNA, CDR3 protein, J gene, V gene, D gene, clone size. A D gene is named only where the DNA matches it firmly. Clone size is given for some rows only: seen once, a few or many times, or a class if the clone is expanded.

TGTACCATCAGTGAGTACCGCGGACAGGGGAACGCTGAAGCTTTCTTT CTISEYRGQGNAEAFF TRBJ1-1 TRBV10-3 TRBD1 .
TGTGCCAGCAGCGAGGACAGGGGAAACTATGGCTACACCTTC CASSEDRGNYGYTF TRBJ1-2 TRBV5-4 TRBD1 .
TGTGCCAGCAGCTCAACGGGACTAGCGGGCCCTGGAGAGCTGTTTTTT CASSSTGLAGPGELFF TRBJ2-2 TRBV7-8 TRBD2 .
TGCGCCAGCAGCCAGGACAGCGTTGAGGGGCGTAAGGGGGCTTTCTTT CASSQDSVEGRKGAFF TRBJ1-1 TRBV5-1 . .
TGTGCCAGCAGTTTAATCGGCCTACAGAACACTGAAGCTTTCTTT CASSLIGLQNTEAFF TRBJ1-1 TRBV28 . once
TGTGCCAGCAGTTTAGGGGGACAGTTCTCTGGAAACACCATATATTTT CASSLGGQFSGNTIYF TRBJ1-3 TRBV7-9 TRBD1 .
TGCGCCAGCAGCTGGACTGATTCCTACGAGCAGTACTTC CASSWTDSYEQYF TRBJ2-7 TRBV4-1 . .
TGTGCCAGCAGCTTAGAAGTCACCGGGGAGCTGTTTTTT CASSLEVTGELFF TRBJ2-2 TRBV11-3 . .
TGTGCCAGCAGGAGACAGGGGGCGGGAGGAAACACCATATATTTT CASRRQGAGGNTIYF TRBJ1-3 TRBV2 TRBD1 .
TGTGCCAGCAGCTTACAGGGGGCGGGCAATCAGCCCCAGCATTTT CASSLQGAGNQPQHF TRBJ1-5 TRBV7-2 TRBD1 .
TGTGCCAGCAGCGCGTATAGCCCGCATGCCCAGGCGGTATACAATGAGCAGTTCTTC CASSAYSPHAQAVYNEQFF TRBJ2-1 TRBV9 . .
TGCGCCAGCAGCCCGGGGACAGGTTATTCACCCCTCCACTTT CASSPGTGYSPLHF TRBJ1-6 TRBV4-1 TRBD1 .
TGTGCCAGCAGTGAACCGGACAGGGGAGTGGAGACCCAGTACTTC CASSEPDRGVETQYF TRBJ2-5 TRBV2 TRBD1 once
TGTGCCAGCAGCTCAAGGGTCAGCTACTCTGGAAACACCATATATTTT CASSSRVSYSGNTIYF TRBJ1-3 TRBV11-2 . .